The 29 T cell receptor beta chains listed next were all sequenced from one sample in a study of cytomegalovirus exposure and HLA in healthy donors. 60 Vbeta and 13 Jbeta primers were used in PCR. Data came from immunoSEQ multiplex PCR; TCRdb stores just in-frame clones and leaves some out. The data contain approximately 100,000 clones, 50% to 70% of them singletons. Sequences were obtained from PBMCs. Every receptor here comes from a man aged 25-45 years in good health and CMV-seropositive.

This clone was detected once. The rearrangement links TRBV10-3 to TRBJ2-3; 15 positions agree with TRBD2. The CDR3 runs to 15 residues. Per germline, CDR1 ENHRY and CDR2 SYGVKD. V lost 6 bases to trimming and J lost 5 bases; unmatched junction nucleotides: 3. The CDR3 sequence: CAIRGLAGGVDTQYF. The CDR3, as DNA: TGTGCCATCAGAGGACTAGCGGGGGGGGTAGATACGCAGTATTTT.

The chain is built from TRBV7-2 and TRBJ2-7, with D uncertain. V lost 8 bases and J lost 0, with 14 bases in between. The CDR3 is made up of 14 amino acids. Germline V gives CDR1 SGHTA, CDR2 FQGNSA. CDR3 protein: CASSAGTYSYEQYF. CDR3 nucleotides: TGTGCCAGCTCGGCAGGCACCTACTCCTACGAGCAGTACTTC.

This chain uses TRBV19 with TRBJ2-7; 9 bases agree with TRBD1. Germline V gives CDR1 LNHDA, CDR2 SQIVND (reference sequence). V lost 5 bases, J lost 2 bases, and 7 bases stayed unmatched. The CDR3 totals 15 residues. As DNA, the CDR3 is TGTGCCAGTAGTCCCCGGACAGGGGCTACCTACGAGCAGTACTTC. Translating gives CASSPRTGATYEQYF. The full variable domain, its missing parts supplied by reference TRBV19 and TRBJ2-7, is DGGITQSPKYLFRKEGQNVTLSCEQNLNHDAMYWYRQDPGQGLRLIYYSQIVNDFQKGDIAEGYSVSREKKESFPLTVTSAQKNPTAFYLCASSPRTGATYEQYFGPGTRLTVT.

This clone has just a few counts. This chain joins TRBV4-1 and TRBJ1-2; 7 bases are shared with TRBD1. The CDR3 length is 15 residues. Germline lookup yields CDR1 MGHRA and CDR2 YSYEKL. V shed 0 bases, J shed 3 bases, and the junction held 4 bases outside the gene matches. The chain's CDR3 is CASSQDGGGDYGYTF. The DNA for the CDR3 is TGCGCCAGCAGCCAAGATGGAGGGGGCGACTATGGCTACACCTTC.

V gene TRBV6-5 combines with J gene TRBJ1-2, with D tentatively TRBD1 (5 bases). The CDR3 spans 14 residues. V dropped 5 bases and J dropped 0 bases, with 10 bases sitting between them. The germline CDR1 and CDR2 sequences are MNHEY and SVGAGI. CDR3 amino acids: CASSEGRANYGYTF. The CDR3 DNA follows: TGTGCCAGCAGTGAAGGCAGGGCTAACTATGGCTACACCTTC.

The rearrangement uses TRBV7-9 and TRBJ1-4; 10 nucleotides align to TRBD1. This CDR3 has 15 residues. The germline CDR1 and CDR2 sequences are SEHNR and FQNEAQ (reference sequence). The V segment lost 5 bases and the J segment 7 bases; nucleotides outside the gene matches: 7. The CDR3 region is CASSRPGTGAEKLFF. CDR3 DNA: TGTGCCAGCAGCCGACCCGGGACAGGGGCTGAAAAACTGTTTTTT.

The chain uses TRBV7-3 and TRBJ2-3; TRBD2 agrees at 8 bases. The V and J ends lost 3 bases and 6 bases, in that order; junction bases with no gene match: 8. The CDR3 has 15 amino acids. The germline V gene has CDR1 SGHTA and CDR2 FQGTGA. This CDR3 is CASSFDGGAPDTQYF. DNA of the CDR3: TGTGCCAGCAGCTTTGACGGGGGGGCCCCCGATACGCAGTATTTT. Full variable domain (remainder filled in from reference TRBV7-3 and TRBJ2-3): GAGVSQTPSNKVTEKGKYVELRCDPISGHTALYWYRQSLGQGPEFLIYFQGTGAADDSGLPNDRFFAVRPEGSVSTLKIQRTERGDSAVYLCASSFDGGAPDTQYFGPGTRLTVL.

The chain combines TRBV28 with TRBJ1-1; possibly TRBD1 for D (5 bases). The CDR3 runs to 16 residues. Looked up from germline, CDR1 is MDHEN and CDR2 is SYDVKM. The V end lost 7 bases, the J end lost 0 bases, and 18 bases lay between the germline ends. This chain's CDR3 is CASIPAPGIMNTEAFF. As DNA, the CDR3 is TGTGCCAGCATACCCGCGCCAGGGATAATGAACACTGAAGCTTTCTTT. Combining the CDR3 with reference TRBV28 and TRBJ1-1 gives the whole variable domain DVKVTQSSRYLVKRTGEKVFLECVQDMDHENMFWYRQDPGLGLRLIYFSYDVKMKEKGDIPEGYSVSREKKERFSLILESASTNQTSMYLCASIPAPGIMNTEAFFGQGTRLTVV.

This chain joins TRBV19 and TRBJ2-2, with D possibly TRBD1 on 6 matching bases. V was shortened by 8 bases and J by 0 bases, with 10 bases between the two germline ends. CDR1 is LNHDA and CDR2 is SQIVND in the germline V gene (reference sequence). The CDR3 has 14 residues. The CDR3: CASGTGPNTGELFF. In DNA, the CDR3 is TGTGCCAGTGGAACAGGGCCGAACACCGGGGAGCTGTTTTTT.

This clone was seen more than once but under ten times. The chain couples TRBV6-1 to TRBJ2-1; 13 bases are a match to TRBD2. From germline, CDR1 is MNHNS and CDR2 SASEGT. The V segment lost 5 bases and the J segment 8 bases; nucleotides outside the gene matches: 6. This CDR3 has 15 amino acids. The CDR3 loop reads CASSFQTSGGHEQFF. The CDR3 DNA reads TGTGCCAGCAGTTTCCAGACTAGCGGGGGGCATGAGCAGTTCTTC.

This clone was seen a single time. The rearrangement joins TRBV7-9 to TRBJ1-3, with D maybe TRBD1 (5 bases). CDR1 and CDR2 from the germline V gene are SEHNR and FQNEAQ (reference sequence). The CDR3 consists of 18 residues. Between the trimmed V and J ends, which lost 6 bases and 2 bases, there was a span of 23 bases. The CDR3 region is CASSFRGSVGYAGNTIYF. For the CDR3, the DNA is TGTGCCAGCAGTTTTCGGGGGAGCGTAGGATACGCTGGAAACACCATATATTTT.

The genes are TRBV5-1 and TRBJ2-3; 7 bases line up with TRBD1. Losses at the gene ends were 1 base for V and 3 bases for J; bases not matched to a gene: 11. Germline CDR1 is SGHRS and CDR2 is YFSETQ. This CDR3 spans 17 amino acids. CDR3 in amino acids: CASSLSTDRVGTDTQYF. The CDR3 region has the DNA TGCGCCAGCAGCTTGTCCACCGACAGGGTTGGGACAGATACGCAGTATTTT.

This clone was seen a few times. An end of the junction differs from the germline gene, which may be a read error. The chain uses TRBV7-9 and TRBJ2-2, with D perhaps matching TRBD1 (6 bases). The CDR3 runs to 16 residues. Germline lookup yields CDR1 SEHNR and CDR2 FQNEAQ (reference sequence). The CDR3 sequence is CSSSLLWPGASGELFF. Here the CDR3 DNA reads TGTTCCAGCAGCTTACTATGGCCAGGGGCTTCCGGGGAGCTGTTTTTT.

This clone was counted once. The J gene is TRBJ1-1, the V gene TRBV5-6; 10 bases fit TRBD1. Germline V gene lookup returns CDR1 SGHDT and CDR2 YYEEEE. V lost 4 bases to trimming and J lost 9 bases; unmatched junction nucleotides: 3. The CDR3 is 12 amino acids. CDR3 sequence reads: CASSQDRGKAFF. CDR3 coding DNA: TGTGCCAGCAGCCAGGACAGGGGGAAAGCTTTCTTT.

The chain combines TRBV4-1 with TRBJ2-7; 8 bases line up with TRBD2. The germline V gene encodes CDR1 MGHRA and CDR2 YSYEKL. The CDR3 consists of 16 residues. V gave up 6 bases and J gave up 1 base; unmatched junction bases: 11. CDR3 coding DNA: TGCGCCAGCAGTCCCCCCGGGCGGGGGGCGTCCTACGAGCAGTACTTC. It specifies CASSPPGRGASYEQYF.

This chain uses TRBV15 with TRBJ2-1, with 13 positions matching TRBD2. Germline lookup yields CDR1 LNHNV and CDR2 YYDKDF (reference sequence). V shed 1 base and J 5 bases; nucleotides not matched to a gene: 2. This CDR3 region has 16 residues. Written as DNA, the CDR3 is TGTGCCACCAGCAGAGGACTAGCGGGGGGCCACAATGAGCAGTTCTTC. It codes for CATSRGLAGGHNEQFF.

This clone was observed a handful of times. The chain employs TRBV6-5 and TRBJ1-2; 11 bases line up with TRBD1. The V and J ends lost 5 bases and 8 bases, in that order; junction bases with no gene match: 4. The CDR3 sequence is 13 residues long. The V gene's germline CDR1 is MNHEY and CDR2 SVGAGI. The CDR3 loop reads CASSHGTGGGYTF. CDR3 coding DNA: TGTGCCAGCAGTCACGGGACAGGGGGGGGCTACACCTTC.

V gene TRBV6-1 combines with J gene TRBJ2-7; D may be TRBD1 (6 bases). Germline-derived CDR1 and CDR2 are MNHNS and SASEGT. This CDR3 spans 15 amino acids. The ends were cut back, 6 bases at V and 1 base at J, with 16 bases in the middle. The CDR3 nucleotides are TGTGCCAGCAGCGGACGACAGGCTTCGTCCTACGAGCAGTACTTC. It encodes CASSGRQASSYEQYF.

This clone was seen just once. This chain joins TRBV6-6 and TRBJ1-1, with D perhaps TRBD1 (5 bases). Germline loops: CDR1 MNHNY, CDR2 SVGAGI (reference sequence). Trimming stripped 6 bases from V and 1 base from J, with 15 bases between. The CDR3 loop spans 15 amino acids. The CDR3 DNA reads TGTGCCAGCAGGGACCTACAGGAATCGAACACTGAAGCTTTCTTT. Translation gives CASRDLQESNTEAFF.

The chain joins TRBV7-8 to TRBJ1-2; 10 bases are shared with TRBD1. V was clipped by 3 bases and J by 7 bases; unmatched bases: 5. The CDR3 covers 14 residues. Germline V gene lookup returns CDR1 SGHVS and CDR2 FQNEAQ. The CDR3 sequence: CASSLDRGGSGYTF. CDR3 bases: TGTGCCAGCAGCTTGGACAGGGGGGGAAGTGGCTACACCTTC.

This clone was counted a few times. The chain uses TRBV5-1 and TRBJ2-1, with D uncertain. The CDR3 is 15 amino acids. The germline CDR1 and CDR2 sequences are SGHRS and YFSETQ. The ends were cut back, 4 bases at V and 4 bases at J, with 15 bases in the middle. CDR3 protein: CASSLDLPSYNEQFF. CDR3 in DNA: TGCGCCAGCAGCCTAGACTTACCTTCTTACAATGAGCAGTTCTTC.

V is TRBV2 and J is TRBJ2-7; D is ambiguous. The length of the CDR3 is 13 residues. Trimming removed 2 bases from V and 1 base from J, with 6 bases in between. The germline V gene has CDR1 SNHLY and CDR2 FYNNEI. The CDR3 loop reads CASSEHRSYEQYF. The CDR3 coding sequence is TGTGCCAGCAGTGAACACAGATCCTACGAGCAGTACTTC. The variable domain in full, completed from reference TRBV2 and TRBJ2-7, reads EPEVTQTPSHQVTQMGQEVILRCVPISNHLYFYWYRQILGQKVEFLVSFYNNEISEKSEIFDDQFSVERPDGSNFTLKIRSTKLEDSAMYFCASSEHRSYEQYFGPGTRLTVT.

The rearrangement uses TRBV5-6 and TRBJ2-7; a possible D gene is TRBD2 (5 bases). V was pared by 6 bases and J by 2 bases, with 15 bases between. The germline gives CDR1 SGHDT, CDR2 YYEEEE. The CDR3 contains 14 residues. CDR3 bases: TGTGCCAGCACCACAACCGGGGTTCCCTACGAGCAGTACTTC. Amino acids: CASTTTGVPYEQYF.

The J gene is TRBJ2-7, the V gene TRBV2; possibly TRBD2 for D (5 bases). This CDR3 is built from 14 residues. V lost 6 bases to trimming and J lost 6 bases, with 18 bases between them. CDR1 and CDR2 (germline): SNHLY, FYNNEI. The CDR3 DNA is TGTGCCAGCAGACCTACATTCCCGGGGTCCGAGCAGTACTTC. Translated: CASRPTFPGSEQYF.

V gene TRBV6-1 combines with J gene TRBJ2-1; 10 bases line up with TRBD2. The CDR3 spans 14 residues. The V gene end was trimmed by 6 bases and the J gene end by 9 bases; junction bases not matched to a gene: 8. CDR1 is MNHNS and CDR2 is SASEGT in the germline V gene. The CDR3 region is CASSTGLASIEQFF. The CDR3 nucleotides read TGTGCCAGCAGCACGGGACTAGCGTCGATTGAGCAGTTCTTC.

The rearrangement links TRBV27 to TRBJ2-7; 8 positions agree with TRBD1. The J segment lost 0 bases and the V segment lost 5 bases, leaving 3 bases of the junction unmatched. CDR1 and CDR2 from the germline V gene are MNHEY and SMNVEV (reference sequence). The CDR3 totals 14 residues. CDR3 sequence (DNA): TGTGCCAGCAGTGTGACAGGGGTCTCCTACGAGCAGTACTTC. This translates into CASSVTGVSYEQYF.

The CDR3 coding sequence is TGTGCCTGTACCCAGGGCTCTGGAAACACCATATATTTT. It yields the protein CACTQGSGNTIYF. V gene TRBV30 combines with J gene TRBJ1-3, with a tentative D call TRBD1 (5 bases). CDR3 length equals 13 residues. V gave up 6 bases and J gave up 0 bases, with 9 bases separating them. CDR1 GTSNPN and CDR2 SVGIG come from the germline V gene (reference sequence).

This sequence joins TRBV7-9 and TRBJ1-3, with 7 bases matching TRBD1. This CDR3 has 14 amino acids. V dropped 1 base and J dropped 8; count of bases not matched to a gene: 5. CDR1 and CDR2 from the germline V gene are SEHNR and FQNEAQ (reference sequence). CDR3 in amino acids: CASSLEGGLDTIYF. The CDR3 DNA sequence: TGTGCCAGCAGCTTAGAAGGGGGCCTTGACACCATATATTTT.

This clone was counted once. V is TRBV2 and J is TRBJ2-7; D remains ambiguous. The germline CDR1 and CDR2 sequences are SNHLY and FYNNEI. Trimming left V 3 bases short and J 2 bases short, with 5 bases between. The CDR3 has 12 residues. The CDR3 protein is CASSEFTYEQYF. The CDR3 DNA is TGTGCCAGCAGTGAGTTCACCTACGAGCAGTACTTC.